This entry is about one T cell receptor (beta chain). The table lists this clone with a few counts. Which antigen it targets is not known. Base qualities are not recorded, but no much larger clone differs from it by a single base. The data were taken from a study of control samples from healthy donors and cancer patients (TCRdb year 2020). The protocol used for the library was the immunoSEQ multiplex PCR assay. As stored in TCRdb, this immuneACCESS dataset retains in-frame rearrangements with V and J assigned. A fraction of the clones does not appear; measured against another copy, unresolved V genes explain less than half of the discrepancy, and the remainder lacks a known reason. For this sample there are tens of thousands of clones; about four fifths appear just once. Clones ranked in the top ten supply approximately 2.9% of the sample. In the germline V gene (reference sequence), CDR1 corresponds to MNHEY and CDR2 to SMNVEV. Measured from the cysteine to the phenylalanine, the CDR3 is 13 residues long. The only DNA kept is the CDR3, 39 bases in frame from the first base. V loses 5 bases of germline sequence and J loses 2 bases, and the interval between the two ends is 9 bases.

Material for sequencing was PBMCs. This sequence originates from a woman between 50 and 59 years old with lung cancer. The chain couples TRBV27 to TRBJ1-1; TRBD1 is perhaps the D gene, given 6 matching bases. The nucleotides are TGTGCCAGCAGTGGGACAACAAACACTGAAGCTTTCTTT. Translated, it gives CASSGTTNTEAFF.